This paragraph reports one T cell receptor beta chain. This CDR3 region has 16 residues. Germline loops: CDR1 SGHVS, CDR2 FQNEAQ. The V and J ends lost 5 bases and 2 bases respectively, with 17 bases between them. The sample comes from a study of blood T cells in healthy people across ages. It was with a sample-barcoded 5' primer and a J-beta primer mix that a second PCR of roughly 6 to 11 cycles was run. TCRdb reprocessed the 5' RACE reads with MiXCR, giving one entry per CDR3 protein. The sample comprises roughly 1.9 million distinct CDR3 sequences, 35% to 50% of which are singletons, and roughly 23% rests with the top ten.

The sample comprised blood. The receptor comes from a human donor in good health. V usage is TRBV7-8 and J usage is TRBJ2-3, with D tentatively TRBD1 (5 bases). The CDR3 DNA is TGTGCCAGCAGCGCCCAGACAGTTCCCTCCACAGATACGCAGTATTTT. Amino acids: CASSAQTVPSTDTQYF.